What follows is one T cell receptor (beta chain) and its context. Its matching antigen is unknown. The data belong to a study of siplizumab effects on memory and regulatory T cells. Findings and caveats of the study: Siplizumab caused a significant drop in alloreactive sequences traceable to unstimulated CD4+ memory cells. Proliferating Tregs in siplizumab cultures were never verified as suppressive. Naive T cell populations appeared to exhibit greater diversity than memory cells and appeared to be major alloresponse contributors.

TCRdb's table, derived via immunoSEQ multiplex PCR, lists solely in-frame clones and lacks some. The sample includes approximately 110,000 clones, more than 85% seen only once; the top ten take more than 0.3%. The TCR originated in a human donor in good health. The specimen was CD4+ T cells sorted from blood.

In nucleotides, the CDR3 is TGTGCCAGCAGCTTTCCACAGGGACGAGGCACTGAAGCTTTCTTT. Its protein is CASSFPQGRGTEAFF. This rearrangement joins TRBV7-8 to TRBJ1-1, with a tentative D call TRBD1 (6 bases). The CDR3 extends over 15 amino acids. CDR1 and CDR2 from the germline V gene are SGHVS and FQNEAQ. V lost 3 bases and J lost 4, with 15 bases in between.